The 27 T cell receptor beta chains in this list originate from one sample, sequenced in a study of T cells in localized non-small cell lung cancer. Produced via immunoSEQ multiplex PCR; TCRdb's table is partial and in-frame only. The data contain some 3,500 clones, approximately 30% of them seen just once; the ten biggest clones take up 11% to 15%. Source: lung tumor tissue, taken before any cancer treatment. The source is a male donor at least 60 years old with stage I lung adenocarcinoma.

This clone rates as large (0.1 to 1%). The rearrangement joins TRBV19 to TRBJ1-4; possible D gene TRBD1, 5 bases. This CDR3 region has 14 residues. CDR1 and CDR2 from the germline V gene are LNHDA and SQIVND (reference sequence). Trimming took off 5 bases at V and 4 bases at J, with 11 bases between the two ends. The CDR3, as DNA: TGTGCCAGTAGTTCCGGGACGCTTAATGAAAAACTGTTTTTT. Translation: CASSSGTLNEKLFF.

The V and J genes are TRBV11-3 and TRBJ2-1, with a possible D match to TRBD2 (5 bases). Germline lookup yields CDR1 SGHNT and CDR2 YENEEA. The CDR3 runs to 15 residues. Deletions cut 5 bases from V and 3 bases from J, with 14 bases between. The chain's CDR3 is CASSQTGNIYNEQFF. The CDR3 DNA sequence: TGTGCCAGCAGCCAAACCGGGAATATCTACAATGAGCAGTTCTTC.

This clone turned up a few times. The rearrangement uses TRBV6-8 and TRBJ1-5, with D uncertain. The V end lost 10 bases, the J end lost 8 bases, and 15 bases lay between the germline ends. The CDR3 is 12 amino acids. The V gene's germline CDR1 is MNHGY and CDR2 SAAAGT. In DNA form, the CDR3 reads TGTGCCATTGGTGTCGGAAGAGAGCCCCAGCATTTT. This sequence encodes CAIGVGREPQHF.

This chain connects TRBV30 to TRBJ1-5; perhaps TRBD1 as D (5 bases). The length of the CDR3 is 13 residues. Germline V CDR1 and CDR2: GTSNPN, SVGIG (reference sequence). Trimming pared 8 bases from V and 2 bases from J, leaving 13 bases between. DNA for the CDR3: TGTGCCGCGGGCAGGGAGGGCAATCAGCCCCAGCATTTT. Translation gives CAAGREGNQPQHF.

By sample share, this clone is medium-sized. The V and J genes are TRBV11-3 and TRBJ2-3; D gene uncertain. The CDR3 loop spans 14 amino acids. CDR1 is SGHNT and CDR2 is YENEEA in the germline V gene. Trimming removed 5 bases from V and 4 bases from J, with 13 bases in between. The CDR3 is CASSENVGPDTQYF. The CDR3 nucleotides read TGTGCCAGCAGCGAAAATGTGGGCCCAGATACGCAGTATTTT.

This clone is medium-sized in the sample. The chain carries TRBV6-8 and TRBJ2-7; TRBD1 or TRBD2 may be the D gene (7 bases each). V shed 6 bases and J shed 3 bases, with 18 bases lying between them. CDR1 MNHGY and CDR2 SAAAGT come from the germline V gene. CDR3 length equals 15 residues. CDR3 amino acids: CASREWEGAVYEQYF. For the CDR3, the DNA is TGTGCCAGCAGGGAGTGGGAGGGGGCGGTCTACGAGCAGTACTTC.

This clone qualifies as medium-sized. CDR3: CASSPRGGPFWAEAFF. CDR3 DNA: TGTGCCAGCAGCCCGAGGGGGGGACCCTTCTGGGCTGAAGCTTTCTTT. The rearrangement uses TRBV11-3 and TRBJ1-1; weak D call: TRBD1 (6 bases). Looked up from germline, CDR1 is SGHNT and CDR2 is YENEEA. The V gene lost 5 bases and the J gene lost 6 bases, with 22 bases spanning the gap. There are 16 residues in the CDR3.

This clone has more than one count but fewer than ten. The chain couples TRBV18 to TRBJ1-4; a weak D match, TRBD1 (6 bases). V was shortened by 4 bases and J by 13 bases, with 13 bases between the two germline ends. CDR1 KGHSH and CDR2 LQKENI come from the germline V gene. This CDR3 region has 12 residues. The CDR3 loop reads CASSRPQGILFF. The CDR3 DNA is TGTGCCAGCTCACGCCCCCAGGGGATACTGTTTTTT.

The chain combines TRBV19 with TRBJ1-5; unclear D gene. This CDR3 has 13 residues. With 5 bases removed from V and 6 bases from J, the gap between germline ends came to 11 bases. The germline V gene encodes CDR1 LNHDA and CDR2 SQIVND (reference sequence). The CDR3: CASSGGVGQPQHF. The DNA for the CDR3 is TGTGCCAGTAGTGGAGGAGTGGGTCAGCCCCAGCATTTT.

This clone was counted only a few times. The chain is built from TRBV4-1 and TRBJ1-2; no clear D gene. The CDR3 is 15 residues long. Trimming took 1 base from V and 4 from J, leaving 13 bases between them. Germline-derived CDR1 and CDR2 are MGHRA and YSYEKL. CDR3 loop: CASSQANTIRYGYTF. The DNA of the CDR3 is TGCGCCAGCAGCCAAGCTAACACCATCCGCTATGGCTACACCTTC.

The chain has TRBV19 and TRBJ1-1; 9 bases fit TRBD1. The V and J ends lost 7 bases and 0 bases, in that order; junction bases with no gene match: 21. The CDR3 sequence is 20 residues long. Germline V CDR1 and CDR2: LNHDA, SQIVND (reference sequence). Here the CDR3 reads CASTLPPLKQGAIMNTEAFF. DNA for the CDR3: TGTGCCAGTACCCTACCCCCCCTGAAACAGGGGGCAATTATGAACACTGAAGCTTTCTTT.

The V call is TRBV5-1, the J call TRBJ1-2, with D maybe TRBD1 (5 bases). This CDR3 region has 15 residues. The germline gives CDR1 SGHRS, CDR2 YFSETQ. V was trimmed by 6 bases and J by 0 bases, leaving 15 bases between them. This chain's CDR3 is CASKFDSYSNYGYTF. The CDR3 DNA follows: TGCGCCAGCAAATTCGACAGTTACTCTAACTATGGCTACACCTTC.

CDR3 region: CATSSPRTSTDTQYF. Written as DNA, the CDR3 is TGTGCCACCAGCAGTCCCAGGACTAGCACAGATACGCAGTATTTT. This chain connects TRBV15 to TRBJ2-3; TRBD2 is a possible D gene (5 bases). V was trimmed by 3 bases and J by 0 bases, leaving 10 bases between them. There are 15 residues in the CDR3. CDR1 is LNHNV and CDR2 is YYDKDF in the germline V gene (reference sequence).

This clone was picked up a small number of times. This sequence joins TRBV6-8 and TRBJ1-6; D may be TRBD1 (6 bases). Germline CDR1 MNHGY, CDR2 SAAAGT. Trimming removed 5 bases from V and 7 bases from J, with 12 bases in between. CDR3 length equals 14 residues. For the CDR3, the DNA is TGTGCCAGCAGTGACAGGTCTAGAAATTCACCCCTCCACTTT. Translated, it gives CASSDRSRNSPLHF.

This chain uses TRBV19 with TRBJ1-5, with 7 bases that match TRBD1. This CDR3 region has 15 residues. Germline assignment: CDR1 LNHDA and CDR2 SQIVND (reference sequence). Unmatched junction bases numbered 15, after V lost 7 bases and J lost 9 bases. The CDR3 spells CASTRMGGGELPQHF. CDR3 nucleotides: TGTGCCAGTACTCGGATGGGAGGGGGCGAGTTGCCCCAGCATTTT.

The V and J genes are TRBV11-3 and TRBJ1-5, with 7 nucleotides matching TRBD1. This CDR3 is 15 amino acids long. V shed 2 bases and J 4 bases; nucleotides not matched to a gene: 5. From germline, CDR1 is SGHNT and CDR2 YENEEA. CDR3 protein: CASSLWDSKNQPQHF. For the CDR3, the DNA is TGTGCCAGCAGCTTATGGGACAGCAAAAATCAGCCCCAGCATTTT.

This clone occurred once. The V gene is TRBV11-3, the J gene TRBJ1-6; D perhaps matches TRBD1 (5 bases). V was shortened by 5 bases and J by 7 bases, with 15 bases between the two germline ends. The CDR3 is 15 residues long. CDR1 SGHNT and CDR2 YENEEA come from the germline V gene. The CDR3 sequence: CASSPLFRENSPLHF. The CDR3 DNA is TGTGCCAGCAGCCCCCTTTTCAGGGAGAATTCACCCCTCCACTTT.

This clone was recorded a few times. The rearrangement joins TRBV19 to TRBJ1-1, with 10 bases fitting TRBD1. Germline V lookup: CDR1 LNHDA, CDR2 SQIVND (reference sequence). The CDR3 length is 16 residues. Trimming at V came to 5 bases and at J to 3 bases, leaving 9 bases not matched to a gene. CDR3 sequence reads: CASSGRDRGWDTEAFF. CDR3 bases: TGTGCCAGTAGTGGCCGGGACAGGGGATGGGACACTGAAGCTTTCTTT.

As DNA, the CDR3 is TGTGCCAGCGCCAAGGAGAGGTATAGCAATCAGCCCCAGCATTTT. Its protein is CASAKERYSNQPQHF. This sequence joins TRBV7-5 and TRBJ1-5. TRBV7-5 is recorded as a pseudogene. The CDR3 runs to 15 residues.

The V and J genes are TRBV2 and TRBJ2-7; D might be TRBD2 (6 bases). V lost 9 bases to trimming and J lost 5 bases, with 14 bases between them. The CDR3 totals 12 residues. Germline CDR1 is SNHLY and CDR2 is FYNNEI. The DNA for the CDR3 is TGTGCCAGTATCGGGGGTTTCGACGAGCAGTACTTC. This gives the protein CASIGGFDEQYF.

The chain employs TRBV19 and TRBJ1-6, with a tentative D call TRBD1 (5 bases). V was cut by 9 bases and J by 6 bases, with 12 bases left in between. The CDR3 is 13 amino acids. CDR1 is LNHDA, CDR2 SQIVND, per germline (reference sequence). In DNA form, the CDR3 reads TGTGCCAGCCAGGGAGCCGGTAATTCACCCCTCCACTTT. It codes for CASQGAGNSPLHF. The full variable domain, rest sourced from reference TRBV19 and TRBJ1-6, is DGGITQSPKYLFRKEGQNVTLSCEQNLNHDAMYWYRQDPGQGLRLIYYSQIVNDFQKGDIAEGYSVSREKKESFPLTVTSAQKNPTAFYLCASQGAGNSPLHFGNGTRLTVT.

The V call is TRBV6-8, the J call TRBJ2-1; 7 nucleotides match TRBD2. Germline lookup yields CDR1 MNHGY and CDR2 SAAAGT. CDR3 length equals 18 residues. V was clipped by 2 bases and J by 0 bases; unmatched bases: 10. CDR3 amino acids: CASSYDGGVVSSYNEQFF. The CDR3 nucleotides read TGTGCCAGCAGTTACGATGGGGGGGTCGTGAGCTCCTACAATGAGCAGTTCTTC.

DNA for the CDR3: TGTGCCAGCAGTTGGTCAGGACAGGATAATCAGCCCCAGCATTTT. Its protein is CASSWSGQDNQPQHF. The rearrangement joins TRBV6-8 to TRBJ1-5; the match to TRBD1 covers 7 bases. J gave up 4 bases and V 4 bases, and 7 bases lay outside the gene matches. Germline values: CDR1 MNHGY, CDR2 SAAAGT. This CDR3 has 15 amino acids.

This chain connects TRBV19 to TRBJ2-3, with D possibly matching TRBD1 (5 bases). V was shortened by 6 bases and J by 0 bases, with 10 bases between the two germline ends. The germline gives CDR1 LNHDA, CDR2 SQIVND (reference sequence). This CDR3 has 14 amino acids. The DNA of the CDR3 is TGTGCCAGTAGGGACACTGCTAGCACAGATACGCAGTATTTT. It yields the protein CASRDTASTDTQYF.

This clone appeared a few times. The chain carries TRBV29-1 and TRBJ1-2; D is perhaps TRBD1 (6 bases). There are 12 residues in the CDR3. CDR1 is SQVTM and CDR2 is ANQGSEA in the germline V gene. V lost 7 bases and J lost 8, with 17 bases in between. CDR3 nucleotides: TGCAGCGCCGGAACAGGGCCTCGGGGCTACACCTTC. Translating gives CSAGTGPRGYTF.

This chain uses TRBV29-1 with TRBJ1-1, with 7 positions matching TRBD1. Germline V CDR1 and CDR2: SQVTM, ANQGSEA. J gave up 4 bases and V 3 bases, and 8 bases lay outside the gene matches. The length of the CDR3 is 14 residues. CDR3 DNA: TGCAGCGTTGAGAAGACAGGGTTTGTCACTGAAGCTTTCTTT. Amino acids: CSVEKTGFVTEAFF.

The rearrangement uses TRBV5-1 and TRBJ2-7; tentative D call: TRBD2 (6 bases). The V gene lost 4 bases and the J gene lost 7 bases, with 21 bases spanning the gap. The CDR3 has 15 amino acids. Germline V gene lookup returns CDR1 SGHRS and CDR2 YFSETQ. The CDR3 is CASSPSLRLSGEQYF. CDR3 nucleotides: TGCGCCAGCAGCCCGAGCTTAAGACTGAGCGGGGAGCAGTACTTC.